What follows are 29 T cell receptor beta chains derived from one specimen sequenced in a study of blood T cell repertoires in COVID-19. TCRdb keeps only in-frame clones here, not all; method: immunoSEQ multiplex PCR. The sample lists over 350,000 clones; 91% were seen once. Sequencing used PBMCs or T cells enriched from blood (not recorded which). These receptors all come from a woman aged 40 to 50 who had been exposed to COVID-19.

The chain recombines TRBV5-1 with TRBJ2-2; D remains ambiguous. This CDR3 has 11 amino acids. Germline V gene sequence: CDR1 SGHRS, CDR2 YFSETQ. V dropped 4 bases and J dropped 4 bases, with 2 bases sitting between them. CDR3 region: CASSRTGELFF. CDR3 in DNA: TGCGCCAGCAGCCGCACCGGGGAGCTGTTTTTT.

The chain carries TRBV12-3 or TRBV12-4 and TRBJ1-1; no definite D call. Between the trimmed V and J ends, which lost 8 bases and 6 bases, there was a span of 10 bases. The CDR3 covers 11 residues. The chain's CDR3 is CASSRGSEAFF. The CDR3 coding sequence is TGTGCCAGCTCAAGAGGATCTGAAGCTTTCTTT.

The rearrangement joins TRBV25-1 to TRBJ1-1, with 8 bases fitting TRBD1. This CDR3 is built from 14 residues. In germline, CDR1 is MGHDK, CDR2 SYGVNS. Unmatched junction bases numbered 6, after V lost 5 bases and J lost 4 bases. The CDR3 DNA follows: TGTGCCAGCAGTTCCAACAGGGGGGGCACTGAAGCTTTCTTT. Its protein is CASSSNRGGTEAFF.

V and J are TRBV11-2 and TRBJ1-2; D is uncertain. This CDR3 region has 14 residues. The germline CDR1 and CDR2 sequences are SGHAT and FQNNGV. Trimming shortened V by 4 bases and J by 2 bases, and 11 bases separated the two germline ends. In nucleotides, the CDR3 is TGTGCCAGCAGCTCCCCCCCCAGAAACTATGGCTACACCTTC. This sequence encodes CASSSPPRNYGYTF.

This chain uses TRBV5-4 with TRBJ2-5, with 12 bases fitting TRBD2. CDR1 and CDR2 (germline): SGHNT, YYREEE (reference sequence). V lost 0 bases and J lost 4; bases outside the gene matches: 7. The CDR3 has 17 residues. CDR3 coding DNA: TGTGCCAGCAGCTTGGCTAGGCTAGCGGGGGGGGGAGAGACCCAGTACTTC. Its protein is CASSLARLAGGGETQYF. The variable domain in full, with the rest retrieved from reference TRBV5-4 and TRBJ2-5, is ETGVTQSPTHLIKTRGQQVTLRCSSQSGHNTVSWYQQALGQGPQFIFQYYREEENGRGNFPPRFSGLQFPNYSSELNVNALELDDSALYLCASSLARLAGGGETQYFGPGTRLLVL.

The rearrangement uses TRBV6-1 and TRBJ1-5; D is unclear. The V and J ends lost 2 bases and 8 bases respectively, with 16 bases between them. The CDR3 runs 15 residues. Germline loops: CDR1 MNHNS, CDR2 SASEGT. The CDR3 nucleotides read TGTGCCAGCAGTGAATCGACGGGAATAGGAAAGCCCCAGCATTTT. Protein sequence: CASSESTGIGKPQHF.

The chain links TRBV5-4 to TRBJ1-1, with TRBD1 matching 7 bases. From germline, CDR1 is SGHNT and CDR2 YYREEE (reference sequence). Trimming cost V 4 bases and J 0 bases; bases outside gene matches: 6. The CDR3 has 15 amino acids. The CDR3 region has the DNA TGTGCCAGCAGCCCGGACAGGACGATGAACACTGAAGCTTTCTTT. It translates to CASSPDRTMNTEAFF.

The chain uses TRBV27 and TRBJ2-7; 9 positions match TRBD1. V shed 7 bases, J shed 4 bases, and the junction held 17 bases outside the gene matches. Germline lookup yields CDR1 MNHEY and CDR2 SMNVEV (reference sequence). This CDR3 is 17 amino acids long. The CDR3 loop reads CASTIGPPTGGSYEQYF. CDR3 bases: TGTGCCAGCACCATAGGACCCCCCACAGGGGGCTCTTACGAGCAGTACTTC.

CDR3 loop: CASRITGVSPYEQYF. DNA for the CDR3: TGCGCCAGCAGGATCACAGGGGTGTCCCCCTACGAGCAGTACTTC. J is TRBJ2-7 and V is TRBV5-1; 7 nucleotides match TRBD1. The CDR3 sequence is 15 residues long. Germline V gene sequence: CDR1 SGHRS, CDR2 YFSETQ. The ends lost 5 bases at V and 2 bases at J; junction bases unmatched: 10.

The V and J genes are TRBV19 and TRBJ1-5; D may be TRBD1 (5 bases). This CDR3 spans 17 amino acids. Germline V gives CDR1 LNHDA, CDR2 SQIVND (reference sequence). V was clipped by 3 bases and J by 5 bases, with 20 bases between them. This chain's CDR3 is CASSILRGQGFDQPQHF. Written as DNA, the CDR3 is TGTGCCAGTAGTATCCTGCGTGGGCAGGGTTTCGATCAGCCCCAGCATTTT.

The chain joins TRBV11-3 to TRBJ1-1; D not resolved. Germline CDR1 reads SGHNT; CDR2 reads YENEEA. The germline V and J ends were trimmed by 8 bases and 4 bases, with 17 bases remaining between them. CDR3 length: 14 residues. CDR3 sequence reads: CASDPGEGSTEAFF. The CDR3 coding sequence is TGTGCCAGCGACCCGGGCGAGGGCAGCACTGAAGCTTTCTTT.

The chain is built from TRBV7-2 and TRBJ1-5; D is ambiguous. The CDR3 extends over 15 amino acids. Germline CDR1 SGHTA, CDR2 FQGNSA. The V gene lost 5 bases and the J gene lost 1 base, with 12 bases spanning the gap. For the CDR3, the DNA is TGTGCCAGCAGCCCAAGTCTGCAGAGCAATCAGCCCCAGCATTTT. Protein sequence: CASSPSLQSNQPQHF.

V is TRBV9 and J is TRBJ1-6, with 9 bases aligning to TRBD1. The CDR3 loop spans 15 amino acids. CDR1 is SGDLS and CDR2 is YYNGEE in the germline V gene. Unmatched junction bases numbered 9, after V lost 4 bases and J lost 10 bases. Here the CDR3 reads CASSRTGGPESPLHF. CDR3 nucleotides: TGTGCCAGCAGCAGAACAGGGGGCCCCGAATCACCCCTCCACTTT. Looking up the rest from reference TRBV9 and TRBJ1-6 gives the full variable domain: DSGVTQTPKHLITATGQRVTLRCSPRSGDLSVYWYQQSLDQGLQFLIQYYNGEERAKGNILERFSAQQFPDLHSELNLSSLELGDSALYFCASSRTGGPESPLHFGNGTRLTVT.

The chain employs TRBV19 and TRBJ1-1, with TRBD1 matching 7 bases. Looked up from germline, CDR1 is LNHDA and CDR2 is SQIVND (reference sequence). V lost 2 bases and J lost 0; bases outside the gene matches: 3. This CDR3 is built from 15 residues. CDR3 amino acids: CASSIRTGMNTEAFF. Written as DNA, the CDR3 is TGTGCCAGTAGTATAAGGACAGGCATGAACACTGAAGCTTTCTTT.

The J gene is TRBJ1-5, the V gene TRBV19; 8 bases agree with TRBD1. Germline V CDR1 and CDR2: LNHDA, SQIVND (reference sequence). There are 15 residues in the CDR3. V trimming: 5 bases; J trimming: 4 bases; junction bases outside the gene matches: 7. CDR3 loop: CASSPEGQVNQPQHF. CDR3 DNA: TGTGCCAGTAGTCCGGAGGGACAGGTTAATCAGCCCCAGCATTTT.

CDR3: CASSGGLARNNEQFF. CDR3 bases: TGTGCCAGCAGCGGCGGACTAGCGCGGAACAATGAGCAGTTCTTC. The chain carries TRBV9 and TRBJ2-1; TRBD2 agrees at 9 bases. Germline V gives CDR1 SGDLS, CDR2 YYNGEE. The V gene end was trimmed by 3 bases and the J gene end by 5 bases; junction bases not matched to a gene: 6. This CDR3 region has 15 residues.

This chain joins TRBV10-3 and TRBJ2-7, with D perhaps TRBD2 (6 bases). The CDR3 runs to 15 residues. CDR1 is ENHRY, CDR2 SYGVKD, per germline. Trimming pared 4 bases from V and 6 bases from J, leaving 19 bases between. The CDR3 bases are TGTGCCATCAGTGGTTTGTCGGGAGTCGTCCCCGAGCAGTACTTC. Residues: CAISGLSGVVPEQYF.

The genes are TRBV30 and TRBJ1-6, with a tentative D call TRBD1 (5 bases). V lost 1 base to trimming and J lost 10 bases, with 14 bases between them. The CDR3 is made up of 14 amino acids. CDR1 is GTSNPN, CDR2 SVGIG, per germline (reference sequence). The CDR3 is CAWSASQGGSPLHF. As DNA, the CDR3 is TGTGCCTGGAGTGCATCGCAGGGAGGATCACCCCTCCACTTT.

J is TRBJ2-3 and V is TRBV30; D is ambiguous. V lost 5 bases and J 3 bases, leaving 3 bases between the germline ends. There are 10 residues in the CDR3. Germline lookup yields CDR1 GTSNPN and CDR2 SVGIG (reference sequence). The CDR3 spells CAWETDTQYF. The CDR3 DNA follows: TGTGCCTGGGAGACAGATACGCAGTATTTT.

The V call is TRBV24-1, the J call TRBJ2-3; 11 bases line up with TRBD2. V shed 9 bases, J shed 2 bases, and the junction held 9 bases outside the gene matches. The germline V gene has CDR1 KGHDR and CDR2 SFDVKD. The CDR3 is 16 amino acids. The CDR3 reads CATGELTSGNTDTQYF. In DNA form, the CDR3 reads TGTGCCACCGGGGAGTTGACTAGCGGGAACACAGATACGCAGTATTTT.

V and J are TRBV6-5 and TRBJ1-2, with D possibly TRBD1 on 5 matching bases. The CDR3 runs to 12 residues. Trimming pared 6 bases from V and 4 bases from J, leaving 9 bases between. Germline lookup yields CDR1 MNHEY and CDR2 SVGAGI. The DNA for the CDR3 is TGTGCCAGCAGACCCGACAGCTATGGCTACACCTTC. Protein sequence: CASRPDSYGYTF.

This clone occurred once. CDR3 amino acids: CASSLAPGGAKNIQYF. In DNA, the CDR3 is TGTGCCAGCAGCTTAGCGCCGGGGGGAGCCAAAAACATTCAGTACTTC. J is TRBJ2-4 and V is TRBV7-2; 7 nucleotides agree with TRBD2. Germline CDR1 and CDR2: SGHTA and FQGNSA. Trimming removed 0 bases from V and 0 bases from J; junction bases left unmatched: 2. CDR3 length: 16 amino acids.

V gene TRBV20-1 combines with J gene TRBJ2-1, with TRBD2 identical over 7 bases. This CDR3 is built from 11 residues. CDR1 is DFQATT, CDR2 SNEGSKA, per germline (reference sequence). Trimming at V came to 6 bases and at J to 7 bases, leaving 3 bases not matched to a gene. In DNA form, the CDR3 reads TGCAGTGCGGGTAGCGGGAATGAGCAGTTCTTC. It encodes CSAGSGNEQFF.

Note on this clone: The sample contains more than one DNA sequence encoding this CDR3. The chain carries TRBV19 and TRBJ1-1; D unresolved. The germline V gene encodes CDR1 LNHDA and CDR2 SQIVND (reference sequence). Trimming cost V 9 bases and J 1 base, with 9 bases left between them. The CDR3 spans 12 residues. CDR3: CASLRGNTEAFF. CDR3 DNA sequence: TGTGCCAGCCTCCGGGGGAACACTGAAGCTTTCTTT.

In its sample, this clone was seen once. The rearrangement joins TRBV5-4 to TRBJ2-1; no clear D gene. Trimming took 1 base from V and 0 from J, leaving 14 bases between them. There are 17 residues in the CDR3. CDR1 is SGHNT and CDR2 is YYREEE in the germline V gene (reference sequence). CDR3 sequence: CASSLLGGQNSYNEQFF. The DNA for the CDR3 is TGTGCCAGCAGCTTGCTCGGCGGCCAAAACTCCTACAATGAGCAGTTCTTC.

J is TRBJ1-1 and V is TRBV15, with 7 bases that match TRBD1. The CDR3 has 16 residues. The ends lost 3 bases at V and 0 bases at J; junction bases unmatched: 7. Per germline, CDR1 LNHNV and CDR2 YYDKDF (reference sequence). The CDR3 DNA reads as TGTGCCACCAGCAGGGAAAGACAGGGAGTGAACACTGAAGCTTTCTTT. As protein: CATSRERQGVNTEAFF.

The chain has TRBV3-1 (or the pseudogene TRBV3-2) and TRBJ1-1; D gene ambiguous. In germline, CDR1 is LGHDT, CDR2 YNNKEL (reference sequence). The CDR3 consists of 14 residues. V shed 1 base and J shed 1 base, with 7 bases lying between them. This CDR3 is CASSQVGGNTEAFF. As DNA, the CDR3 is TGTGCCAGCAGCCAAGTCGGCGGGAACACTGAAGCTTTCTTT.

This sequence joins TRBV19 and TRBJ2-7, with 9 nucleotides matching TRBD1. In germline, CDR1 is LNHDA, CDR2 SQIVND (reference sequence). This CDR3 contains 13 residues. Losses at the gene ends were 4 bases for V and 3 bases for J; bases not matched to a gene: 1. The CDR3 bases are TGTGCCAGTAGTAACAGGGGGCTCTACGAGCAGTACTTC. This translates into CASSNRGLYEQYF.

V usage is TRBV5-1 and J usage is TRBJ2-7; 7 bases match TRBD1. Trimming took 4 bases from V and 2 from J; bases not matched to a gene: 9. Germline V lookup: CDR1 SGHRS, CDR2 YFSETQ. The length of the CDR3 is 15 residues. CDR3 nucleotide sequence: TGCGCCAGCAGCGCAAGGACAGGTAGACCCTACGAGCAGTACTTC. Amino acid sequence: CASSARTGRPYEQYF. Using reference TRBV5-1 and TRBJ2-7 for the parts outside the CDR3, the full variable domain is KAGVTQTPRYLIKTRGQQVTLSCSPISGHRSVSWYQQTPGQGLQFLFEYFSETQRNKGNFPGRFSGRQFSNSRSEMNVSTLELGDSALYLCASSARTGRPYEQYFGPGTRLTVT.